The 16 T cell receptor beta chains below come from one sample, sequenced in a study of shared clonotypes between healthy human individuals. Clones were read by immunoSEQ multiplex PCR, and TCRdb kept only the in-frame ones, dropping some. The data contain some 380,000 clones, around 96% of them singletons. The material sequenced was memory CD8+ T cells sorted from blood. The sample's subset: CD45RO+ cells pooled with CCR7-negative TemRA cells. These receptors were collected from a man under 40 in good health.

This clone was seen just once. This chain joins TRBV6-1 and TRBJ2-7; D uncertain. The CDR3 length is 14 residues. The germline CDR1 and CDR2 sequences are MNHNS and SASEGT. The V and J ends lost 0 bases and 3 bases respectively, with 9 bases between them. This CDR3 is CASSEAGLLYEQYF. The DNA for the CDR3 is TGTGCCAGCAGTGAAGCAGGGCTACTCTACGAGCAGTACTTC.

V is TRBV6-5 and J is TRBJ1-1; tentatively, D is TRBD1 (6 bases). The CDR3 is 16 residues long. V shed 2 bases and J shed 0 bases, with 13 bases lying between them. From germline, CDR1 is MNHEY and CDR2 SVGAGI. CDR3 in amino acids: CASSYLQGGVNTEAFF. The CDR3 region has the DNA TGTGCCAGCAGTTACCTACAGGGAGGCGTGAACACTGAAGCTTTCTTT.

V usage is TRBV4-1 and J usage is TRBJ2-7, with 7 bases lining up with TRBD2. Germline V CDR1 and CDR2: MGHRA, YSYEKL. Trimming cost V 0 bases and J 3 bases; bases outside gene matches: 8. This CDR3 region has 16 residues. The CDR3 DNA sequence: TGCGCCAGCAGCCAAGAGCGTGCGGGAGAGGGCTACGAGCAGTACTTC. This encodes CASSQERAGEGYEQYF.

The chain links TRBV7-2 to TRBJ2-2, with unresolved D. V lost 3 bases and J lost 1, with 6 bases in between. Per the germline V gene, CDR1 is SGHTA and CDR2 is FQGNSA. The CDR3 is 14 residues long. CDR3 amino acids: CASSFLKNTGELFF. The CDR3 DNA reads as TGTGCCAGCAGCTTCTTAAAGAACACCGGGGAGCTGTTTTTT. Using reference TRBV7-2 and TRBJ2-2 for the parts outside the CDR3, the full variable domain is GAGVSQSPSNKVTEKGKDVELRCDPISGHTALYWYRQSLGQGLEFLIYFQGNSAPDKSGLPSDRFSAERTGGSVSTLTIQRTQQEDSAVYLCASSFLKNTGELFFGEGSRLTVL.

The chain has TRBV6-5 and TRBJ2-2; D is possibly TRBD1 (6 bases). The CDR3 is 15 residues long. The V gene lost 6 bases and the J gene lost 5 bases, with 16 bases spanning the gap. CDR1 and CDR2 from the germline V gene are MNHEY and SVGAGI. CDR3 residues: CASRSRGTATGELFF. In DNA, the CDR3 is TGTGCCAGCAGATCCAGGGGTACGGCTACCGGGGAGCTGTTTTTT.

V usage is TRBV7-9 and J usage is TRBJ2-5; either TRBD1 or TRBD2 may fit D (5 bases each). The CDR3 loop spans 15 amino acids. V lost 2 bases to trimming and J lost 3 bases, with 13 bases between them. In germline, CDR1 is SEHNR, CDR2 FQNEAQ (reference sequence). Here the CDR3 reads CASSLSGAGKETQYF. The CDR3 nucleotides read TGTGCCAGCAGCTTATCCGGGGCAGGGAAAGAGACCCAGTACTTC.

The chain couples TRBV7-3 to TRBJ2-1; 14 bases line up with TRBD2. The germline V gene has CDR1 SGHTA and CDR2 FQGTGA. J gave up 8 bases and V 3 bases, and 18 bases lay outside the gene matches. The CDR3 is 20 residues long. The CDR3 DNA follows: TGTGCCAGCAGCTTTGCCTCAAATGGCTCCGGGACTAGCGGGAGATATGAGCAGTTCTTC. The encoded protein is CASSFASNGSGTSGRYEQFF.

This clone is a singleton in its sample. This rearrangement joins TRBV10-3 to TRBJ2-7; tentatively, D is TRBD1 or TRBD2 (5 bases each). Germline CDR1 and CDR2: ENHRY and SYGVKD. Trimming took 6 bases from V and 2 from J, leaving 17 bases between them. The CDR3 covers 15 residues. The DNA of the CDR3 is TGTGCCATCAGGGATCCCGGGACGTCGACCTACGAGCAGTACTTC. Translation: CAIRDPGTSTYEQYF.

The CDR3 sequence is CASSGTSGRADTQYF. Written as DNA, the CDR3 is TGTGCCAGCAGCGGGACTAGCGGGAGGGCAGATACGCAGTATTTT. This sequence joins TRBV11-2 and TRBJ2-3; 16 bases map to TRBD2. Germline lookup yields CDR1 SGHAT and CDR2 FQNNGV. The CDR3 extends over 15 amino acids. Trimming took 5 bases from V and 4 from J; bases not matched to a gene: 0.

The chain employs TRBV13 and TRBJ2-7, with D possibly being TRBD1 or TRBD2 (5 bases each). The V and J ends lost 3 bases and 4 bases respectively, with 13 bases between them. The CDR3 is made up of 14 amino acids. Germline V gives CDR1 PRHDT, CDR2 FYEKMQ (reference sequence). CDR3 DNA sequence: TGTGCCAGCAGCTTTTGGGGGTCCCGTTACGAGCAGTACTTC. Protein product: CASSFWGSRYEQYF.

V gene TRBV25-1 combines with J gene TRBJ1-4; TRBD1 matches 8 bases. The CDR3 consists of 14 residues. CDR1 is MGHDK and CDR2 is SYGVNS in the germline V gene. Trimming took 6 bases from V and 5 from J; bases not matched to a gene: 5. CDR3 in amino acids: CASRATGANEKLFF. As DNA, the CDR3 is TGTGCCAGCAGGGCGACAGGGGCCAATGAAAAACTGTTTTTT. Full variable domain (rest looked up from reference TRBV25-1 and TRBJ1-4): EADIYQTPRYLVIGTGKKITLECSQTMGHDKMYWYQQDPGMELHLIHYSYGVNSTEKGDLSSESTVSRIRTEHFPLTLESARPSHTSQYLCASRATGANEKLFFGSGTQLSVL.

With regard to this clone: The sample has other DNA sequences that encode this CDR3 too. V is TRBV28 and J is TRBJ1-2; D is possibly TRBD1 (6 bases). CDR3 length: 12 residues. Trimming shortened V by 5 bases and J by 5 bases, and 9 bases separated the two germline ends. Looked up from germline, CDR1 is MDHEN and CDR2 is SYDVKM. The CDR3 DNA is TGTGCCAGCAGTCTGGACAGTTATGGCTACACCTTC. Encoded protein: CASSLDSYGYTF.

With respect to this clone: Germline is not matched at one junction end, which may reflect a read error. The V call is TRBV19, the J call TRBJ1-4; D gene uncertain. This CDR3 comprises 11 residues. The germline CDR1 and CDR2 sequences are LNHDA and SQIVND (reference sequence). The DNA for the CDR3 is TGTGCCAGTAGGATCCCGGAAATACTGTTTTTT. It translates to CASRIPEILFF.

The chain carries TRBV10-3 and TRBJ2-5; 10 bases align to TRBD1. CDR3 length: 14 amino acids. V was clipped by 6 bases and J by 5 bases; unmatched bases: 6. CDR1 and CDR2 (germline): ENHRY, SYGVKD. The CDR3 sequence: CAISRQGAGETQYF. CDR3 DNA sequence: TGTGCCATCAGCCGACAGGGGGCAGGTGAGACCCAGTACTTC.

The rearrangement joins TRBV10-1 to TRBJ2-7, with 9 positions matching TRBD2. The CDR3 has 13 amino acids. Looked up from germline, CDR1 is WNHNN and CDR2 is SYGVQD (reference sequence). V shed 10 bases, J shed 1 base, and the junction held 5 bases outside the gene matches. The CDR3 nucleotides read TGCGCCACTTCGCTAGCGGGATCCTACGAGCAGTACTTC. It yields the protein CATSLAGSYEQYF.

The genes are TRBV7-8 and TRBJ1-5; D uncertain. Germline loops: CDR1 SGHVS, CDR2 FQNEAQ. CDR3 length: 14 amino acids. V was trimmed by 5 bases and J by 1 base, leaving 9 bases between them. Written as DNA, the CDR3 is TGTGCCAGCAGCCTTGTCGGAAGCAATCAGCCCCAGCATTTT. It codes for CASSLVGSNQPQHF.